This T cell receptor beta chain is from a study of T-cell reconstitution after alpha-beta-depleted transplantation in children. The TCRbeta library was prepared with unique molecular identifiers. From the PCR reads, TCRdb called clonotypes with MiXCR, one entry per CDR3 protein. The table includes about 610,000 distinct CDR3 sequences, approximately 30% detected once. Germline CDR1 is SGHRS and CDR2 is YFSETQ. V lost 8 bases and J lost 4; bases outside the gene matches: 10. The CDR3 consists of 15 residues. The chain is built from TRBV5-1 and TRBJ2-3, with 10 bases matching TRBD1. This receptor was taken from a boy younger than two with Wiskott-Aldrich syndrome, due to receive a stem cell transplant. The sample in question was PBMCs, obtained before TCRalphabeta/CD19-depleted stem cell transplant. The CDR3 region has the DNA TGCGCCAGTCGAACGACAGGGGGCATGGCAGATACGCAGTATTTT. Translating it yields CASRTTGGMADTQYF.